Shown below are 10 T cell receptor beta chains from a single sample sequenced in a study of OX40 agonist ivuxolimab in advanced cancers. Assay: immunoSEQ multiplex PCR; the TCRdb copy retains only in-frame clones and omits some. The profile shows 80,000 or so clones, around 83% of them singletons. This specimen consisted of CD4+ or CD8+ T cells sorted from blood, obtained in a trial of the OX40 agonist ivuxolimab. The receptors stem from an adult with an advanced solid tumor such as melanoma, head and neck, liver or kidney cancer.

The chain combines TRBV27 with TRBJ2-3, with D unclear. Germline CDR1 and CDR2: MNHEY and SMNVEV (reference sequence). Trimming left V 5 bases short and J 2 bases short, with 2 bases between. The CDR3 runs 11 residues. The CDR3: CASSNTDTQYF. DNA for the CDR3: TGTGCCAGCAGTAACACAGATACGCAGTATTTT.

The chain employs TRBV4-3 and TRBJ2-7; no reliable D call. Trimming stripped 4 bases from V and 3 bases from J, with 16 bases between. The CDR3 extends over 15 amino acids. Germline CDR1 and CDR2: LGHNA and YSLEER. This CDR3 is CASSRTLGLGYEQYF. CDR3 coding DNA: TGCGCCAGCAGCCGCACCTTGGGTCTCGGCTACGAGCAGTACTTC.

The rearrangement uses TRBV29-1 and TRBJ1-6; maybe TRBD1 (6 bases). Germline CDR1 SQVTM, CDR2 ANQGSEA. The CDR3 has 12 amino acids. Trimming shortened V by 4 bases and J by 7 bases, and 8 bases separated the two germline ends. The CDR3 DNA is TGCAGCGTTGGGCAGGGGAATTCACCCCTCCACTTT. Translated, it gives CSVGQGNSPLHF.

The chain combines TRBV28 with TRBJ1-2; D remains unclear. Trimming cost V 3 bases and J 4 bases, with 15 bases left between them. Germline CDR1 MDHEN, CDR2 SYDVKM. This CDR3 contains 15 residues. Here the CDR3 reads CASSFSGLRPYGYTF. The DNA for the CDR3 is TGTGCCAGCAGTTTCTCGGGCCTTCGGCCCTATGGCTACACCTTC.

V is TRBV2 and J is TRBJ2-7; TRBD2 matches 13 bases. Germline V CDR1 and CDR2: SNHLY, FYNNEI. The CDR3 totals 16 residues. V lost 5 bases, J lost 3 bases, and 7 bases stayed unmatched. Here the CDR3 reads CASSFWTSGSNYEQYF. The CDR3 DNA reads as TGTGCCAGCAGTTTTTGGACTAGCGGGAGTAACTACGAGCAGTACTTC.

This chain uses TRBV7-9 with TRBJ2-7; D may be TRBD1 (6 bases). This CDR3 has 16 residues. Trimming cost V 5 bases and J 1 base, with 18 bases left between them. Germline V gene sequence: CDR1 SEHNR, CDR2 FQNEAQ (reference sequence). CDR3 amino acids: CASSESWGRGSYEQYF. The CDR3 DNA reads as TGTGCCAGCAGCGAAAGTTGGGGCAGGGGTTCCTACGAGCAGTACTTC. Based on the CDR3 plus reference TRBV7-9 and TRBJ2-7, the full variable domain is DTGVSQNPRHKITKRGQNVTFRCDPISEHNRLYWYRQTLGQGPEFLTYFQNEAQLEKSRLLSDRFSAERPKGSFSTLEIQRTEQGDSAMYLCASSESWGRGSYEQYFGPGTRLTVT.

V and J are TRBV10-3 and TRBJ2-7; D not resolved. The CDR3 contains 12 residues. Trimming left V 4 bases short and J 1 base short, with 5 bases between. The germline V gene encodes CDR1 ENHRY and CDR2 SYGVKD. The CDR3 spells CAISAESYEQYF. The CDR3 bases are TGTGCCATCAGTGCCGAGTCCTACGAGCAGTACTTC.

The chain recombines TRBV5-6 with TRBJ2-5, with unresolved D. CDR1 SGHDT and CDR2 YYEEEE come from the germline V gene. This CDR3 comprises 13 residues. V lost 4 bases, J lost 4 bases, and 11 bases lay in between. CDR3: CASSQVSRETQYF. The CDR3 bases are TGTGCCAGCAGCCAGGTCAGTAGAGAGACCCAGTACTTC.

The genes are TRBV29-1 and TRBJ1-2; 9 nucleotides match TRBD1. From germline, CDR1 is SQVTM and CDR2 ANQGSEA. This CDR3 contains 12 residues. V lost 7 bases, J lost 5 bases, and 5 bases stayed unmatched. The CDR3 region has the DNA TGCAGCGCCCACGGGACAGGGTATGGCTACACCTTC. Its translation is CSAHGTGYGYTF.

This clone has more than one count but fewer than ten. This CDR3 is CATSGRVGVPQYF. The CDR3 DNA follows: TGTGCCACCAGCGGCCGGGTAGGGGTGCCCCAGTACTTC. V is TRBV15 and J is TRBJ2-5; D might be TRBD1 (5 bases). The CDR3 extends over 13 amino acids. Trimming stripped 5 bases from V and 9 bases from J, with 16 bases between. Per the germline V gene, CDR1 is LNHNV and CDR2 is YYDKDF (reference sequence).